The 29 T cell receptor beta chains reported below all come from one sample, sequenced in a study of CD8+CD57+ T cells in acquired aplastic anemia. Investigators profiled TCR beta VDJ and CDR3 from genomic DNA template. From the reads, TCRdb called clonotypes with MiXCR, one entry per CDR3 protein. The repertoire holds about 160,000 distinct CDR3 sequences, with around 40% as singletons. The sequencing sample was made of sorted CD4+, CD8+, or CD8+CD57+ T cells (not recorded which) from PBMCs. These receptors were obtained from a human donor in good health.

The rearrangement uses TRBV7-8 and TRBJ2-5; D call uncertain. The CDR3 runs 14 residues. V was cut by 6 bases and J by 0 bases, with 11 bases left in between. Germline loops: CDR1 SGHVS, CDR2 FQNEAQ. DNA for the CDR3: TGTGCCAGCAGGCCGGAACAGCACCAAGAGACCCAGTACTTC. Encoded protein: CASRPEQHQETQYF.

Of note for this clonotype: This may come from a read error, since a much larger clone is one base off. J is TRBJ2-7 and V is TRBV3-1; TRBD2 aligns across 11 bases. The CDR3 consists of 14 residues. V shed 4 bases, J shed 6 bases, and the junction held 5 bases outside the gene matches. The V gene's germline CDR1 is LGHDT and CDR2 YNNKEL (reference sequence). CDR3 sequence reads: CASSPTSGMSEQYF. In DNA, the CDR3 is TGTGCCAGCAGCCCGACTAGCGGGATGAGCGAGCAGTACTTC.

On this clonotype: This may stem from a read error, because a much larger clone lies one nucleotide away. The V and J genes are TRBV5-1 and TRBJ2-6, with a weak D call TRBD1 (5 bases). Germline CDR1 is SGHRS and CDR2 is YFSETQ. This CDR3 is built from 16 residues. The CDR3 nucleotides read TGCGCCAGCAGCTTGGGCCCGGTCTCTGGGGCCAGCGTCCTGACTTTC. Protein: CASSLGPVSGASVLTF.

On this clonotype: One end of the junction does not line up with germline, which may come from a read error. The gene calls are TRBV9 and TRBJ1-6; TRBD1 matches 8 bases. Per germline, CDR1 SGDLS and CDR2 YYNGEE. The CDR3 is made up of 14 amino acids. CDR3 nucleotide sequence: TGCGCCAGCAGCGTAGGACAGGGTGGATCACCCCTCCACTTT. This encodes CASSVGQGGSPLHF.

This clonotype was observed a single time. It may be a read error: a sequence one base away is much more abundant. The genes are TRBV12-3 or TRBV12-4 and TRBJ1-4; D is unresolved. V lost 10 bases to trimming and J lost 4 bases, with 7 bases between them. The CDR3 has 11 amino acids. The CDR3 protein is CANIYNEKLFF. The CDR3 bases are TGTGCCAACATTTATAATGAAAAACTGTTTTTT.

This clonotype was observed a handful of times. The rearrangement joins TRBV10-3 to TRBJ1-2; D remains unclear. V was pared by 0 bases and J by 5 bases, with 13 bases between. The CDR3 is made up of 15 amino acids. The germline CDR1 and CDR2 sequences are ENHRY and SYGVKD. CDR3 protein: CAISESPDGRYGYTF. The CDR3, as DNA: TGTGCCATCAGTGAGTCGCCCGACGGGCGTTATGGCTACACCTTC.

Many counts were recorded for this clonotype. The J gene is TRBJ2-4, the V gene TRBV4-1; 9 bases map to TRBD2. CDR1 MGHRA and CDR2 YSYEKL come from the germline V gene. There are 13 residues in the CDR3. The junction had 5 bases not matched to a gene; V was cut back by 2 bases and J by 12 bases. The CDR3 DNA reads TGCGCCAGCAGCCAAATTAGCGGGGGAAGTCAGTACTTC. Translation gives CASSQISGGSQYF.

In its sample, this clonotype was seen a few times. The rearrangement uses TRBV11-2 and TRBJ1-4, with 7 positions matching TRBD1. V dropped 5 bases and J dropped 3; count of bases not matched to a gene: 6. CDR1 and CDR2 (germline): SGHAT, FQNNGV. This CDR3 is 15 amino acids long. CDR3 DNA sequence: TGTGCCAGCAGCCCGGGACAGAGCCCTAATGAAAAACTGTTTTTT. It specifies CASSPGQSPNEKLFF.

In its sample, this clonotype was seen many times. The rearrangement joins TRBV20-1 to TRBJ1-3, with D hard to call. The CDR3 runs to 16 residues. Trimming removed 0 bases at V and 0 bases at J, with 12 bases between. Germline-derived CDR1 and CDR2 are DFQATT and SNEGSKA (reference sequence). CDR3 nucleotides: TGCAGTGCTAGAGATTTGGGCGGCGGCTCTGGAAACACCATATATTTT. It yields the protein CSARDLGGGSGNTIYF.

This clonotype was counted ten times or more. The V call is TRBV10-1, the J call TRBJ1-6, with D perhaps matching TRBD1 (6 bases). Germline CDR1 is WNHNN and CDR2 is SYGVQD (reference sequence). CDR3 length equals 14 residues. V dropped 4 bases and J dropped 10 bases, with 14 bases sitting between them. CDR3 DNA sequence: TGCGCCAGCAGTGGCCCAGGGGCAGGATCACCCCTCCACTTT. Its protein is CASSGPGAGSPLHF.

This clonotype appeared once. The chain employs TRBV20-1 and TRBJ1-2; 8 nucleotides match TRBD1. Unmatched junction bases numbered 11, after V lost 6 bases and J lost 8 bases. The CDR3 is made up of 13 amino acids. Germline V gene sequence: CDR1 DFQATT, CDR2 SNEGSKA (reference sequence). The chain's CDR3 is CSAYRTGLGGYTF. The CDR3, as DNA: TGCAGTGCCTACCGGACAGGGCTGGGAGGCTACACCTTC.

This rearrangement joins TRBV19 to TRBJ2-7; 7 bases match TRBD1. The germline CDR1 and CDR2 sequences are LNHDA and SQIVND (reference sequence). V trimming: 3 bases; J trimming: 1 base; junction bases outside the gene matches: 3. There are 14 residues in the CDR3. The CDR3 here is CASSIGTESYEQYF. The CDR3 DNA follows: TGTGCCAGTAGTATCGGGACAGAATCCTACGAGCAGTACTTC.

The chain uses TRBV7-3 and TRBJ2-3, with D possibly being TRBD2 (5 bases). This CDR3 contains 14 residues. Per germline, CDR1 SGHTA and CDR2 FQGTGA. V was shortened by 6 bases and J by 4 bases, with 14 bases between the two germline ends. CDR3 amino acids: CASRAGLSADTQYF. The CDR3 DNA sequence: TGTGCCAGCAGGGCGGGTCTGTCGGCAGATACGCAGTATTTT.

The chain joins TRBV7-2 to TRBJ1-6, with unresolved D. CDR1 is SGHTA, CDR2 FQGNSA, per germline. This CDR3 contains 14 residues. Between the trimmed V and J ends, which lost 2 bases and 6 bases, there was a span of 8 bases. The CDR3 spells CASSLRQTNSPLHF. The CDR3 region has the DNA TGTGCCAGCAGCTTAAGGCAGACTAATTCACCCCTCCACTTT.

The V and J genes are TRBV6-1 and TRBJ2-7; possibly TRBD1 for D (6 bases). V lost 10 bases, J lost 2 bases, and 21 bases lay in between. The germline V gene encodes CDR1 MNHNS and CDR2 SASEGT. This CDR3 contains 15 residues. The CDR3 reads CAISEAQGIAYEQYF. CDR3 DNA sequence: TGTGCCATCAGCGAAGCACAGGGAATCGCCTACGAGCAGTACTTC.

This clonotype was picked up a small number of times. V is TRBV4-3 and J is TRBJ1-2; no reliable D call. The CDR3 length is 15 residues. The V end was cut by 0 bases, the J end by 1 base, with 9 bases between. Germline V gives CDR1 LGHNA, CDR2 YSLEER. DNA for the CDR3: TGCGCCAGCAGCCAAGATTGGAGAGATAACTATGGCTACACCTTC. Its protein is CASSQDWRDNYGYTF.

As concerns this clonotype: The final CDR3 position lacks the conserved phenylalanine or tryptophan, pointing to a likely read error. J is TRBJ2-1 and V is TRBV19, with 14 bases that match TRBD2. J was trimmed by 7 bases and V by 4 bases; bases with no gene match: 6. CDR3 size: 16 residues. Germline V lookup: CDR1 LNHDA, CDR2 SQIVND (reference sequence). For the CDR3, the DNA is TGTGCCAGTAGTACGGGACTAGCGGGAGATCGAAATGAGCAGTTCCTC. This gives the protein CASSTGLAGDRNEQFL.

The chain links TRBV20-1 to TRBJ1-2; the match to TRBD1 covers 10 bases. The germline V gene has CDR1 DFQATT and CDR2 SNEGSKA (reference sequence). This CDR3 has 12 amino acids. Losses at the gene ends were 6 bases for V and 8 bases for J; bases not matched to a gene: 6. CDR3 amino acids: CSAQDRGRGYTF. Written as DNA, the CDR3 is TGCAGTGCCCAAGACAGGGGGCGAGGCTACACCTTC.

Worth noting for this clonotype: Just one base apart from a much larger clone, this may be a read error. The CDR3: CVSSYSTPSTDTQYF. CDR3 nucleotide sequence: TGTGTCAGCAGTTACTCGACCCCTAGCACAGATACGCAGTATTTT. This chain connects TRBV6-5 to TRBJ2-3; D is uncertain. Per germline, CDR1 MNHEY and CDR2 SVGAGI. The CDR3 totals 15 residues.

Concerning this clonotype: As the CDR3 is not closed by the conserved phenylalanine or tryptophan, this likely results from a read error. This rearrangement joins TRBV20-1 to TRBJ2-1, with TRBD1 as a possible D gene (5 bases). This CDR3 comprises 11 residues. Germline CDR1 DFQATT, CDR2 SNEGSKA (reference sequence). V was cut by 5 bases and J by 7 bases, with 9 bases left in between. The CDR3: CSALQENEQFL. As DNA, the CDR3 is TGCAGTGCTCTACAGGAAAATGAGCAGTTCCTC.

This clonotype has a count of ten or more. The chain uses TRBV6-5 and TRBJ2-5; 11 positions match TRBD2. The germline V gene has CDR1 MNHEY and CDR2 SVGAGI. This CDR3 has 14 residues. The V gene end was trimmed by 6 bases and the J gene end by 3 bases; junction bases not matched to a gene: 3. The CDR3 loop is CASSRGLAEETQYF. CDR3 in DNA: TGTGCCAGCAGCCGGGGACTAGCGGAAGAGACCCAGTACTTC.

At least ten counts were recorded for this clonotype. The chain carries TRBV5-1 and TRBJ2-1; 11 nucleotides line up with TRBD1. V shed 4 bases and J 9 bases; nucleotides not matched to a gene: 6. Germline V gene sequence: CDR1 SGHRS, CDR2 YFSETQ. CDR3 size: 14 residues. This CDR3 reads CASSGRTGGGEQFF. Here the CDR3 DNA reads TGCGCCAGCAGCGGCCGGACAGGGGGCGGTGAGCAGTTCTTC.

The chain links TRBV7-9 to TRBJ1-2; a weak D match, TRBD1 (5 bases). Between the trimmed V and J ends, which lost 2 bases and 3 bases, there was a span of 7 bases. CDR1 is SEHNR and CDR2 is FQNEAQ in the germline V gene (reference sequence). This CDR3 region has 13 residues. This CDR3 reads CASSLPQDYGYTF. The CDR3 DNA reads TGTGCCAGCAGCTTACCACAGGACTATGGCTACACCTTC.

The V and J genes are TRBV18 and TRBJ2-5; D is uncertain. The CDR3 consists of 12 residues. Per germline, CDR1 KGHSH and CDR2 LQKENI. Trimming took off 2 bases at V and 0 bases at J, with 1 base between the two ends. CDR3 nucleotide sequence: TGTGCCAGCTCACCAAACCAAGAGACCCAGTACTTC. Encoded protein: CASSPNQETQYF.

Worth noting for this clonotype: Given a much more abundant clone one base away, this may be a read error. The chain employs TRBV12-3 or TRBV12-4 and TRBJ2-1; TRBD2 aligns across 13 bases. J gave up 6 bases and V 6 bases, and 5 bases lay outside the gene matches. The CDR3 loop spans 15 amino acids. CDR3 loop: CASSKGLAGTNEQFF. The CDR3 nucleotides are TGTGCCAGCAGCAAGGGACTAGCGGGGACCAATGAGCAGTTCTTC.

This clonotype was recorded at least ten times. The J gene is TRBJ1-1, the V gene TRBV6-4; D gene ambiguous. V was shortened by 2 bases and J by 0 bases, with 4 bases between the two germline ends. The CDR3 runs 13 residues. From germline, CDR1 is MRHNA and CDR2 SNTAGT. This chain's CDR3 is CASSDSMNTEAFF. CDR3 bases: TGTGCCAGCAGTGACAGCATGAACACTGAAGCTTTCTTT.

The genes are TRBV7-9 and TRBJ2-7; the match to TRBD1 covers 9 bases. This CDR3 is 14 amino acids long. From germline, CDR1 is SEHNR and CDR2 FQNEAQ (reference sequence). After removal of 5 bases from V and 5 bases from J, the junction contained 7 bases not matched to a gene. As DNA, the CDR3 is TGTGCCAGCAGCAAACAGGGGGCGGGTGACGAGCAGTACTTC. Protein: CASSKQGAGDEQYF.

The chain couples TRBV15 to TRBJ1-2, with TRBD1 matching over 7 bases. The CDR3 extends over 14 amino acids. The junction had 6 bases not matched to a gene; V was cut back by 2 bases and J by 6 bases. Germline V gene lookup returns CDR1 LNHNV and CDR2 YYDKDF (reference sequence). CDR3 DNA sequence: TGTGCCACCAGCAGATTACAGGGGATCGATGGCTACACCTTC. Protein: CATSRLQGIDGYTF.

The rearrangement uses TRBV2 and TRBJ2-3; TRBD2 matches 10 bases. CDR1 and CDR2 (germline): SNHLY, FYNNEI. The CDR3 consists of 14 residues. The V gene end was trimmed by 7 bases and the J gene end by 4 bases; junction bases not matched to a gene: 5. DNA of the CDR3: TGTGCCAGCACCGGGCTAGCGGGAGCAGATACGCAGTATTTT. Its translation is CASTGLAGADTQYF.